These T cell receptor beta chains were read from a single sample in a study of regulatory T cells in long-lasting Graves disease. MiXCR, applied by TCRdb to the multiplex PCR reads, yields one record per CDR3 protein. The data show hundreds of thousands of distinct CDR3 sequences, approximately 12% seen once. The data also belong to a second study, concerning T cells in Graves' hyperthyroidism and ophthalmopathy.

This specimen was peripheral blood mononuclear cells (PBMCs), taken at new diagnosis, from a patient treated with antithyroid drugs. The receptor source for this set is a man aged 30 to 39 with Graves disease. The CDR3 runs from the conserved cysteine through the conserved F or W. D genes are given only for firm matches. Some rows mark clone size as missing; the rest say once, few, many or name a class of expanded clone.

D	size	V	length	J	CDR3	DNA
-	few	TRBV27	15	TRBJ1-5	CASSLYWDSNQPQHF	TGTGCCAGCAGTTTATATTGGGATAGCAATCAGCCCCAGCATTTT
TRBD1	many	TRBV2	15	TRBJ1-1	CASSETRTGSTEAFF	TGTGCCAGCAGTGAAACGCGGACAGGGAGCACTGAAGCTTTCTTT
TRBD2	-	TRBV7-2	19	TRBJ2-7	CASSFRGLAGGPYLPEQYF	TGTGCCAGCAGCTTCCGAGGACTAGCGGGAGGGCCCTATCTCCCCGAGCAGTACTTC
TRBD1	many	TRBV24-1	13	TRBJ2-1	CATRQGTYNEQFF	TGTGCCACCAGACAGGGGACCTACAATGAGCAGTTCTTC
-	-	TRBV7-9	12	TRBJ1-1	CASSHTTREAFF	TGTGCCAGCAGCCACACTACTCGAGAAGCTTTCTTT
TRBD1	-	TRBV19	16	TRBJ2-7	CASRNPGTGAPYEQYF	TGTGCCAGTAGGAACCCCGGGACAGGGGCACCCTACGAGCAGTACTTC
-	few	TRBV7-9	15	TRBJ1-6	CASSLSSGQGSPLHF	TGTGCCAGCAGCTTATCCTCCGGGCAGGGATCACCCCTCCACTTT
TRBD2	-	TRBV18	16	TRBJ2-1	CASSPLSGSQANEQFF	TGTGCCAGCTCACCTCTCAGCGGGAGCCAAGCCAATGAGCAGTTCTTC
-	many	TRBV10-3	14	TRBJ2-7	CAISGDEALGEQYF	TGTGCCATCAGTGGGGACGAGGCGCTAGGCGAGCAGTACTTC
TRBD1	many	TRBV2	12	TRBJ1-2	CASSGQGMSYTF	TGTGCCAGCAGTGGACAGGGGATGAGCTACACCTTC
TRBD1	-	TRBV20-1	15	TRBJ2-7	CSASPPGTGVYEQYF	TGCAGTGCTAGCCCCCCTGGGACAGGGGTCTACGAGCAGTACTTC
TRBD1	-	TRBV5-1	17	TRBJ2-5	CASSLDGQGRTQETQYF	TGCGCCAGCAGCTTAGACGGACAGGGGAGAACCCAAGAGACCCAGTACTTC
-	few	TRBV24-1	15	TRBJ2-7	CATSDPSGPGEEQYF	TGTGCCACCAGTGATCCGTCGGGCCCTGGAGAAGAGCAGTACTTC
-	many	TRBV29-1	13	TRBJ1-5	CSVADHPDQPQHF	TGCAGCGTTGCGGACCACCCGGATCAGCCCCAGCATTTT
-	-	TRBV20-1	15	TRBJ2-3	CSARRSLGSTDTQYF	TGCAGTGCTAGGAGGTCTCTCGGGAGCACAGATACGCAGTATTTT
-	many	TRBV12-3/TRBV12-4	14	TRBJ2-7	CASSIRGNGYEQYF	TGTGCCAGCAGTATAAGGGGCAACGGGTACGAGCAGTACTTC
-	many	TRBV5-1	14	TRBJ2-7	CASSLARADYEQYF	TGCGCCAGCAGCTTGGCTCGAGCAGACTACGAGCAGTACTTC
-	few	TRBV5-1	12	TRBJ2-1	CASSLAMDGRFF	TGCGCCAGCAGCTTGGCCATGGACGGGCGGTTCTTC
-	many	TRBV6-2/TRBV6-3	15	TRBJ2-1	CASSTDRFGGDEQFF	TGTGCCAGCAGTACGGACAGATTCGGGGGAGATGAGCAGTTCTTC
TRBD2	-	TRBV20-1	15	TRBJ2-1	CSARVGGRLGNEQFF	TGCAGTGCTAGGGTTGGCGGGAGGTTGGGCAATGAGCAGTTCTTC
TRBD2	many	TRBV20-1	15	TRBJ2-1	CSARNPGTTSNEQFF	TGCAGTGCCCGCAACCCCGGGACTACGAGCAATGAGCAGTTCTTC
-	few	TRBV2	12	TRBJ2-1	CASRGLSGEQFF	TGTGCCAGCAGAGGCTTAAGTGGTGAGCAGTTCTTC
-	many	TRBV10-1	11	TRBJ2-5	CASSAERPQYF	TGCGCCAGCAGTGCGGAGAGACCCCAGTACTTC
TRBD1	-	TRBV6-1	16	TRBJ1-1	CASNPDRGLGNTEAFF	TGTGCCAGCAACCCAGACAGGGGGCTGGGTAACACTGAAGCTTTCTTT
-	-	TRBV5-4	13	TRBJ1-2	CASSSTRGRGYTF	TGTGCCAGCAGCTCTACCAGGGGTCGAGGCTACACCTTC
TRBD1	few	TRBV5-4	13	TRBJ1-1	CASGRSRDREAFF	TGTGCCAGCGGCCGGTCCCGGGACAGGGAAGCTTTCTTT
TRBD1	many	TRBV5-1	17	TRBJ2-6	CASSHSGGGSGANVLTF	TGCGCCAGCAGCCACTCAGGGGGCGGTTCTGGGGCCAACGTCCTGACTTTC
-	many	TRBV5-1	13	TRBJ2-3	CASSLAATDTQYF	TGTGCCAGCAGCTTAGCGGCTACAGATACGCAGTATTTT
-	many	TRBV12-5	15	TRBJ1-2	CASASGDYVTYGYTF	TGTGCTAGTGCCTCGGGGGACTATGTAACCTATGGCTACACCTTC
TRBD1	many	TRBV27	15	TRBJ1-6	CASSRDRVSNSPLHF	TGTGCCAGCAGCCGGGACAGGGTATCTAATTCACCCCTCCACTTT
-	-	TRBV18	14	TRBJ2-7	CASSTGTSDSEQYF	TGTGCCAGCTCCACCGGGACCAGCGACAGCGAGCAGTACTTC
-	many	TRBV7-9	18	TRBJ2-7	CASSLAKLGRSFIYEQYF	TGTGCCAGCAGCTTAGCTAAATTGGGCAGGAGCTTCATCTACGAGCAGTACTTC
-	many	TRBV11-2	14	TRBJ2-5	CASSQRPSGGTQYF	TGTGCCAGCAGCCAACGTCCCTCCGGGGGGACCCAGTACTTC
-	few	TRBV20-1	17	TRBJ2-1	CSAPPAVGGSLLNEQFF	TGCAGTGCTCCCCCCGCGGTGGGAGGTAGTCTTTTGAATGAGCAGTTCTTC
TRBD1	-	TRBV29-1	15	TRBJ2-2	CSAGYGTVNTGELFF	TGCAGCGCTGGGTACGGGACAGTGAACACCGGGGAGCTGTTTTTT
-	many	TRBV15	15	TRBJ1-5	CATSRDRVSNQPQHF	TGTGCCACCAGCAGAGACAGGGTGAGCAATCAGCCCCAGCATTTT